The 2 T cell receptor beta chains below all came from one sample that was sequenced in a study of glioma-infiltrating T cells after dendritic cell vaccination. Time point meaning: after dendritic cell vaccination, including at tumor progression/relapse. The method was immunoSEQ multiplex PCR; TCRdb's version includes in-frame clones alone and lacks a portion of them. The table has 75,000 to 85,000 clones, roughly 87% seen once. The source was blood, collected after dendritic cell vaccination. The receptors come from a human donor with glioblastoma.

The chain recombines TRBV11-2 with TRBJ1-1; D gene uncertain. Trimming left V 5 bases short and J 1 base short, with 20 bases between. CDR3 length equals 17 residues. The germline V gene has CDR1 SGHAT and CDR2 FQNNGV. The CDR3 bases are TGTGCCAGCAGCGGTGGTTTAGCGAGGCAGGCGAACACTGAAGCTTTCTTT. It translates to CASSGGLARQANTEAFF.

This clone was counted a single time. The V call is TRBV9, the J call TRBJ2-7; D is perhaps TRBD2 (6 bases). The length of the CDR3 is 15 residues. V lost 0 bases and J lost 2, with 12 bases in between. Looked up from germline, CDR1 is SGDLS and CDR2 is YYNGEE. The CDR3 coding sequence is TGTGCCAGCAGCGTAGCTCCTAGCGCGACCTACGAGCAGTACTTC. This translates into CASSVAPSATYEQYF.